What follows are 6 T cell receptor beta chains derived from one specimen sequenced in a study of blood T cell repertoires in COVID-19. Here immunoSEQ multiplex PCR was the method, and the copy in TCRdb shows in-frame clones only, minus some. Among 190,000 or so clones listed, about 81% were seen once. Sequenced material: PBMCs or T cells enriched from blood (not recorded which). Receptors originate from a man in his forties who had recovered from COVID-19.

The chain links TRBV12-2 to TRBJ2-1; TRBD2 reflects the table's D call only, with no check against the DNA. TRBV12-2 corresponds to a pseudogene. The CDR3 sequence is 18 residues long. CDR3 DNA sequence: TGTGCAAGTCGCCCCAGAGGGAGGTGGGGCCCCCTATACAATGAGCAGTTCTTC. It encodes CASRPRGRWGPLYNEQFF.

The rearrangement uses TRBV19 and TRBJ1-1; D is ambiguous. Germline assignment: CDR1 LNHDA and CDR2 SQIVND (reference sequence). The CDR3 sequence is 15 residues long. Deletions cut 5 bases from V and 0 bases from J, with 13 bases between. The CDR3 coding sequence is TGTGCCAGTAGTGGAAGACAAAATTTGAACACTGAAGCTTTCTTT. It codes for CASSGRQNLNTEAFF.

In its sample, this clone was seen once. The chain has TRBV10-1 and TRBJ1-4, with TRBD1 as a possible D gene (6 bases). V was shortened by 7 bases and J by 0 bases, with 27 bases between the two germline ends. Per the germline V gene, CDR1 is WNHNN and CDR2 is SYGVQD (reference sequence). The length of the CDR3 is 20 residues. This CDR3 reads CASTWLPGHYSTATNEKLFF. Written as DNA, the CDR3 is TGCGCCAGCACCTGGCTGCCGGGACACTACTCCACCGCAACTAATGAAAAACTGTTTTTT.

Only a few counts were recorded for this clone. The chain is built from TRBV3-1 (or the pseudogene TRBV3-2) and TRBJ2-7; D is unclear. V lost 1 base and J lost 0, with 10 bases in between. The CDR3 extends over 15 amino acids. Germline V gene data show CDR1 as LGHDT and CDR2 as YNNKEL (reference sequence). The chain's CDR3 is CASSQAQTFSYEQYF. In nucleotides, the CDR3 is TGTGCCAGCAGCCAAGCCCAGACATTCTCCTACGAGCAGTACTTC.

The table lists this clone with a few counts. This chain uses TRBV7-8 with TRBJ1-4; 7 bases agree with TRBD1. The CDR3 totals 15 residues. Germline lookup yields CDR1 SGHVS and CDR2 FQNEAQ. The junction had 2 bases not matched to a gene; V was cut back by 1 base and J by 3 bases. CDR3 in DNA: TGTGCCAGCAGCTTAGTTGGGACAGCTAATGAAAAACTGTTTTTT. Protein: CASSLVGTANEKLFF.

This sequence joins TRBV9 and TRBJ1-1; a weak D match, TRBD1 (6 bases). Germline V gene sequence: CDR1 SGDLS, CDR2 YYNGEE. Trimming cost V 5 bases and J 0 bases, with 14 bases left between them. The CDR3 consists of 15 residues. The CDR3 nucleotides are TGTGCCAGCAGATCTCAGGACAGATTGAACACTGAAGCTTTCTTT. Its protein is CASRSQDRLNTEAFF.